These T cell receptor beta chains were read from a single sample in a study of OX40 agonist ivuxolimab in advanced cancers. Clones were read by immunoSEQ multiplex PCR, and TCRdb kept only the in-frame ones, dropping some. The table has 49,000 or so clones, around nine tenths seen once. This specimen was CD4+ or CD8+ T cells sorted from blood, taken in a trial of the OX40 agonist ivuxolimab. Every receptor here comes from an adult with an advanced solid tumor such as melanoma, head and neck, liver or kidney cancer. The CDR3 runs from the conserved cysteine through the conserved F or W. Size values are once, few and many counts, or a class for expanded clones, and some rows have none.

len	abundance	v_gene	j_gene	CDR3aa
12	NA	TRBV6-6	TRBJ2-7	CASSYEDRVGHF
14	once	TRBV7-2	TRBJ1-1	CASSLGGVSTEAFF
14	NA	TRBV2	TRBJ2-1	CASSEGGLGYEQFF
17	NA	TRBV18	TRBJ2-5	CASSPPLRLAGKETQYF
15	NA	TRBV6-5	TRBJ2-7	CASSYAQVGSYEQYF
14	NA	TRBV10-2	TRBJ1-2	CASSESRGGYGYTF
17	NA	TRBV28	TRBJ2-3	CASSRVKRESLGDTQYF
20	NA	TRBV21-1	TRBJ2-7	CASSKAAAGGVVVGSYEQYF
15	NA	TRBV5-1	TRBJ2-1	CASSPSGSSYNEQFF
13	NA	TRBV30	TRBJ2-6	CAWSEGGANVLTF
12	medium-sized	TRBV7-9	TRBJ1-3	CASTPSPQTIYF
13	NA	TRBV5-5	TRBJ2-7	CASSAPSLVEQYF
13	NA	TRBV7-8	NA	CASSGGREYEQYF
12	NA	TRBV7-3	TRBJ2-1	CASSLAGGPLFF
15	few	TRBV6-5	TRBJ2-1	CASRKKREKAGEQFF
16	NA	TRBV10-1	TRBJ2-3	CASSESGRGFTDTQYF
13	NA	TRBV18	TRBJ1-2	CASSPEQLLGYTF
14	NA	TRBV27	TRBJ2-3	CASSLSGIGGTQYF
14	few	TRBV5-1	TRBJ1-5	CASSLEGGAQPQHF
14	NA	TRBV11-2	TRBJ2-7	CASSLARAGGEQYF
15	few	TRBV28	TRBJ1-2	CASRGTGGFAYGYTF
13	NA	TRBV5-6	TRBJ2-7	CASSQTGTYEQYF
15	NA	TRBV6-6	TRBJ1-1	CASSYTGRGGTEAFF
13	NA	TRBV28	TRBJ2-5	CASSFGAIETQYF
18	few	TRBV5-1	TRBJ2-6	CASSLIVTGLSGANVLTF